This T cell receptor beta chain derives from a study of blood T cell repertoires in COVID-19. Whole-study context: Some COVID-19 samples were acute and others convalescent; all came from the United States, Italy and Spain. PBMCs, B-cell-depleted T cells, or T cells were the source of the cDNA or gDNA that made up the material.

Germline CDR1 and CDR2: MNHNS and SASEGT. This CDR3 region has 17 residues. The ends lost 1 base at V and 6 bases at J; junction bases unmatched: 11. Per the original data handling: Amplified reference gene primers provided the basis for estimating nucleated cell counts. Method: immunoSEQ multiplex PCR; TCRdb's copy keeps in-frame clones and lacks some. The DNA gave D and trimming, while V, J and clone size come from that table. The sample has 110,000 to 150,000 clones, 80% to 90% seen once; the top ten hold about 1.8%. The sample taken for sequencing was peripheral blood. The rearrangement uses TRBV6-1 and TRBJ2-4; TRBD2 matches 8 bases. The clonotype comes from a woman between 45 and 60 years old with acute or convalescent COVID-19. CDR3 region: CASSEDTGGPRGNIQYF. The CDR3 DNA reads TGTGCCAGCAGTGAAGACACGGGAGGGCCACGAGGAAACATTCAGTACTTC.